The sequence of this T cell receptor beta chain was determined in a study of human T cells and chemical hapten exposure. On the study more broadly: Mostly female patients had alopecia areata, totalis or universalis. Study-wide results and caveats: Relative to controls, expanded TCRs formed significantly more large CDR3 similarity clusters.

The CDR3 totals 13 residues. V was cut by 5 bases and J by 4 bases, with 10 bases left in between. Germline V gives CDR1 SGHAT, CDR2 FQNNGV. This clonotype has at least ten counts. Its cognate antigen is unknown. TCRdb independently ran MiXCR on the RACE reads; one entry per CDR3 protein. The data show about 56,000 distinct CDR3 sequences, with 9.3% seen just once and 13% held by the top ten. This sample's time point: patch test 1, 2 weeks after DPC sensitization. Treatment indicated: therapeutic diphenylcyclopropenone sensitization with weekly scalp DPC. The genes are TRBV11-2 and TRBJ2-3, with D perhaps assigned TRBD1 or TRBD2 (5 bases each). This sequence originates from a woman aged 35 to 49 with alopecia areata. Some clones in this sample may be carry-over from other donors' samples. The sample here was whole blood, taken in connection with sensitization to the hapten diphenylcyclopropenone (DPC). CDR3 residues: CASSRDVPDTQYF. CDR3 DNA: TGTGCCAGCAGCCGGGACGTTCCAGATACGCAGTATTTT.